A single sample is the source of the 30 T cell receptor beta chains below, sequenced in a study of blood T cell repertoires in COVID-19. Repertoires were generated with immunoSEQ multiplex PCR, while TCRdb's copy carries only in-frame clones and drops some. The table includes about 500,000 clones, roughly 90% detected once. Sequencing input: PBMCs or T cells enriched from blood (not recorded which). All receptors derive from a young woman who had recovered from COVID-19.

The chain employs TRBV7-3 and TRBJ2-2; 9 bases map to TRBD1. Trimming removed 1 base from V and 1 base from J; junction bases left unmatched: 1. The length of the CDR3 is 16 residues. Looked up from germline, CDR1 is SGHTA and CDR2 is FQGTGA. CDR3 coding DNA: TGTGCCAGCAGCTTAATGGGACAGGGGAACACCGGGGAGCTGTTTTTT. Its translation: CASSLMGQGNTGELFF.

The chain joins TRBV5-6 to TRBJ1-5; D call uncertain. Trimming cost V 0 bases and J 9 bases, with 16 bases left between them. The CDR3 extends over 15 amino acids. The germline V gene has CDR1 SGHDT and CDR2 YYEEEE. The CDR3: CASSLGGSEGRPQHF. The CDR3 DNA reads TGTGCCAGCAGCTTGGGAGGGTCCGAAGGTCGGCCCCAGCATTTT.

The chain recombines TRBV19 with TRBJ2-7, with D unresolved. CDR3 length equals 15 residues. The germline gives CDR1 LNHDA, CDR2 SQIVND (reference sequence). With 2 bases removed from V and 2 bases from J, the gap between germline ends came to 13 bases. The CDR3 reads CASSISHLSTYEQYF. The CDR3 coding sequence is TGTGCCAGTAGTATATCCCACCTATCCACCTACGAGCAGTACTTC.

The chain is built from TRBV2 and TRBJ1-2; no clear D gene. Trimming took off 0 bases at V and 6 bases at J, with 11 bases between the two ends. This CDR3 comprises 14 residues. The germline V gene encodes CDR1 SNHLY and CDR2 FYNNEI. The DNA of the CDR3 is TGTGCCAGCAGTGAAGCGGAGGGATCTAATGGCTACACCTTC. This encodes CASSEAEGSNGYTF.

The rearrangement links TRBV5-5 to TRBJ1-2; possibly TRBD1 for D (5 bases). This CDR3 contains 16 residues. Trimming removed 3 bases from V and 4 bases from J, with 19 bases in between. The germline CDR1 and CDR2 sequences are SGHKS and YYEKEE (reference sequence). CDR3 DNA sequence: TGTGCCAGCAGCTGGGGCCTTCCCGGCGACAGCTATGGCTACACCTTC. Protein sequence: CASSWGLPGDSYGYTF.

With regard to this clone: Different DNA sequences within this sample yield the same CDR3. V and J are TRBV6-5 and TRBJ1-2; the D gene is possibly TRBD1 (6 bases). CDR3 length: 13 residues. V was pared by 6 bases and J by 2 bases, with 10 bases between. In germline, CDR1 is MNHEY, CDR2 SVGAGI. CDR3 region: CASRLDRNYGYTF. The CDR3 DNA follows: TGTGCCAGCAGACTAGACAGGAACTATGGCTACACCTTC.

This chain links TRBV7-8 with TRBJ1-4; the match to TRBD1 covers 8 bases. Trimming cost V 4 bases and J 7 bases; bases outside gene matches: 8. The V gene's germline CDR1 is SGHVS and CDR2 FQNEAQ. The CDR3 spans 15 residues. The DNA of the CDR3 is TGTGCCAGCAGCTCTAACAGGGGGTTCGGTGAAAAACTGTTTTTT. This encodes CASSSNRGFGEKLFF. The whole variable domain, remainder taken from reference TRBV7-8 and TRBJ1-4, is GAGVSQSPRYKVAKRGQDVALRCDPISGHVSLFWYQQALGQGPEFLTYFQNEAQLDKSGLPSDRFFAERPEGSVSTLKIQRTQQEDSAVYLCASSSNRGFGEKLFFGSGTQLSVL.

This rearrangement joins TRBV7-2 to TRBJ1-6; D ambiguous. Germline CDR1 reads SGHTA; CDR2 reads FQGNSA. The CDR3 sequence is 12 residues long. Trimming left V 4 bases short and J 6 bases short, with 4 bases between. The CDR3: CASSSSNSPLHF. The CDR3 bases are TGTGCCAGCAGCTCCAGTAATTCACCCCTCCACTTT.

The chain recombines TRBV7-8 with TRBJ2-7; maybe TRBD1 (7 bases). CDR1 is SGHVS and CDR2 is FQNEAQ in the germline V gene. Trimming took off 4 bases at V and 4 bases at J, with 11 bases between the two ends. This CDR3 spans 13 amino acids. CDR3 in DNA: TGTGCCAGCAGCTCCTCAGGGGGGTACGAGCAGTACTTC. Encoded protein: CASSSSGGYEQYF.

The chain is built from TRBV6-2 or TRBV6-3 and TRBJ2-3; perhaps TRBD2 as D (5 bases). Trimming shortened V by 2 bases and J by 7 bases, and 7 bases separated the two germline ends. The CDR3 totals 12 residues. Looked up from germline, CDR1 is MNHEY and CDR2 is SVGEGT. The CDR3 reads CASSYPGNTQYF. The CDR3 DNA sequence: TGTGCCAGCAGTTACCCGGGAAATACGCAGTATTTT.

V is TRBV18 and J is TRBJ2-3; 12 bases fit TRBD2. There are 16 residues in the CDR3. Germline-derived CDR1 and CDR2 are KGHSH and LQKENI. Trimming at V came to 3 bases and at J to 3 bases, leaving 4 bases not matched to a gene. The CDR3 loop reads CASSPLAGGQTDTQYF. CDR3 bases: TGTGCCAGCTCACCCCTAGCGGGGGGGCAAACAGATACGCAGTATTTT.

In its sample, this clone was seen once. The gene calls are TRBV5-6 and TRBJ1-1, with TRBD1 identical over 8 bases. V lost 6 bases and J lost 3; bases outside the gene matches: 7. Germline-derived CDR1 and CDR2 are SGHDT and YYEEEE. The CDR3 runs to 14 residues. CDR3 sequence reads: CASTQTGEYTEAFF. CDR3 DNA: TGTGCCAGCACCCAGACAGGGGAGTACACTGAAGCTTTCTTT.

The chain is built from TRBV10-1 and TRBJ1-3; the D is unclear. This CDR3 is built from 14 residues. Between the trimmed V and J ends, which lost 3 bases and 1 base, there was a span of 7 bases. Germline V CDR1 and CDR2: WNHNN, SYGVQD (reference sequence). The CDR3 DNA follows: TGCGCCAGCAGTGACGGAGGGTCTGGAAACACCATATATTTT. Translating it yields CASSDGGSGNTIYF.

The genes are TRBV5-1 and TRBJ1-2, with no clear D. The CDR3 extends over 12 amino acids. The germline V gene has CDR1 SGHRS and CDR2 YFSETQ. Between the trimmed V and J ends, which lost 6 bases and 3 bases, there was a span of 9 bases. The CDR3 region is CASIGEDYGYTF. DNA of the CDR3: TGCGCCAGCATCGGGGAAGACTATGGCTACACCTTC.

V gene TRBV3-1 (or the pseudogene TRBV3-2) combines with J gene TRBJ2-1, with TRBD2 matching over 7 bases. This CDR3 contains 16 residues. The J segment lost 0 bases and the V segment lost 4 bases, leaving 6 bases of the junction unmatched. The V gene's germline CDR1 is LGHDT and CDR2 YNNKEL (reference sequence). The CDR3 nucleotides are TGTGCCAGCAGCCTGGCTGGGGGGGTCTCCTACAATGAGCAGTTCTTC. This gives the protein CASSLAGGVSYNEQFF.

The CDR3 is CASSVAGLDEQFF. The CDR3, as DNA: TGTGCCAGCAGCGTAGCTGGACTTGATGAGCAGTTCTTC. This chain connects TRBV9 to TRBJ2-1; tentatively, D is TRBD2 (5 bases). V was clipped by 0 bases and J by 8 bases, with 9 bases between them. CDR1 SGDLS and CDR2 YYNGEE come from the germline V gene. There are 13 residues in the CDR3. The variable domain in full, with the rest retrieved from reference TRBV9 and TRBJ2-1, is DSGVTQTPKHLITATGQRVTLRCSPRSGDLSVYWYQQSLDQGLQFLIQYYNGEERAKGNILERFSAQQFPDLHSELNLSSLELGDSALYFCASSVAGLDEQFFGPGTRLTVL.

The rearrangement joins TRBV19 to TRBJ1-2; 9 nucleotides align to TRBD1. CDR3 length: 15 amino acids. J gave up 6 bases and V 3 bases, and 8 bases lay outside the gene matches. In germline, CDR1 is LNHDA, CDR2 SQIVND (reference sequence). The CDR3 DNA is TGTGCCAGTAGTATGTGGGACAGGGCAGGAAATGGCTACACCTTC. It encodes CASSMWDRAGNGYTF.

CDR3 sequence (DNA): TGTGCCAGCAGTGGGTCTAGCGGGGCCAACACAGATACGCAGTATTTT. Translated, it gives CASSGSSGANTDTQYF. V and J are TRBV2 and TRBJ2-3; 9 bases map to TRBD2. The CDR3 contains 16 residues. V lost 4 bases and J lost 2; bases outside the gene matches: 7. Germline V gene data show CDR1 as SNHLY and CDR2 as FYNNEI.

This clone was counted a few times. V usage is TRBV28 and J usage is TRBJ1-2; 9 bases align to TRBD1. CDR3 size: 15 residues. V lost 4 bases, J lost 8 bases, and 11 bases stayed unmatched. Germline CDR1 reads MDHEN; CDR2 reads SYDVKM. CDR3 amino acids: CASSYNRDRADGYTF. In DNA, the CDR3 is TGTGCCAGCAGTTATAACCGGGACAGGGCTGACGGCTACACCTTC.

This chain joins TRBV19 and TRBJ1-2, with D uncertain. V was pared by 5 bases and J by 4 bases, with 17 bases between. Germline V lookup: CDR1 LNHDA, CDR2 SQIVND (reference sequence). The CDR3 extends over 15 amino acids. Here the CDR3 reads CASSPTLESGYGYTF. CDR3 coding DNA: TGTGCCAGTAGTCCGACCTTAGAGAGCGGCTATGGCTACACCTTC.

This chain connects TRBV10-1 to TRBJ2-7, with D unclear. The germline V and J ends were trimmed by 0 bases and 4 bases, with 4 bases remaining between them. The CDR3 runs 12 residues. Germline lookup yields CDR1 WNHNN and CDR2 SYGVQD (reference sequence). CDR3 loop: CASSESEYEQYF. The CDR3, as DNA: TGCGCCAGCAGTGAGTCGGAGTACGAGCAGTACTTC.

The chain recombines TRBV5-1 with TRBJ2-5; D may be TRBD1 (6 bases). The CDR3 has 17 residues. Germline V gene lookup returns CDR1 SGHRS and CDR2 YFSETQ. V dropped 0 bases and J dropped 1 base, with 16 bases sitting between them. The CDR3 DNA reads as TGCGCCAGCAGCTTGGTTGGGGGCGGAGTTCTCCAAGAGACCCAGTACTTC. Translated, it gives CASSLVGGGVLQETQYF.

The chain is built from TRBV14 and TRBJ1-6; tentative D call: TRBD1 (5 bases). CDR3 length equals 13 residues. In germline, CDR1 is SGHDN, CDR2 FVKESK. The V end lost 1 base, the J end lost 12 bases, and 10 bases lay between the germline ends. The CDR3 spells CASSQVGVRPLHF. DNA of the CDR3: TGTGCCAGCAGCCAAGTAGGGGTTCGACCCCTCCACTTT.

V usage is TRBV24-1 and J usage is TRBJ2-5; 9 nucleotides line up with TRBD2. Germline V gene lookup returns CDR1 KGHDR and CDR2 SFDVKD. This CDR3 has 15 residues. The J segment lost 4 bases and the V segment lost 3 bases, leaving 5 bases of the junction unmatched. CDR3 nucleotides: TGTGCCACCAGTGATACGAGAGCGGGGGGAGAGACCCAGTACTTC. Protein sequence: CATSDTRAGGETQYF.

The chain couples TRBV18 to TRBJ2-3, with 9 bases aligning to TRBD1. This CDR3 is 15 amino acids long. V trimming: 8 bases; J trimming: 0 bases; junction bases outside the gene matches: 6. CDR1 is KGHSH, CDR2 LQKENI, per germline. The CDR3 sequence is CASQQGALSTDTQYF. Written as DNA, the CDR3 is TGTGCCAGCCAACAGGGGGCCCTAAGCACAGATACGCAGTATTTT.

J is TRBJ2-7 and V is TRBV5-1; D possibly corresponds to TRBD2 (5 bases). In germline, CDR1 is SGHRS, CDR2 YFSETQ. Trimming pared 0 bases from V and 3 bases from J, leaving 10 bases between. The CDR3 loop spans 14 amino acids. Here the CDR3 reads CASSLGGDRYEQYF. CDR3 in DNA: TGCGCCAGCAGCTTGGGGGGAGACCGCTACGAGCAGTACTTC. The variable domain in full, with the rest retrieved from reference TRBV5-1 and TRBJ2-7, is KAGVTQTPRYLIKTRGQQVTLSCSPISGHRSVSWYQQTPGQGLQFLFEYFSETQRNKGNFPGRFSGRQFSNSRSEMNVSTLELGDSALYLCASSLGGDRYEQYFGPGTRLTVT.

This chain links TRBV10-2 with TRBJ2-7, with 7 bases matching TRBD2. Germline CDR1 reads WSHSY; CDR2 reads SAAADI. The CDR3 contains 14 residues. Trimming took 4 bases from V and 6 from J; bases not matched to a gene: 9. For the CDR3, the DNA is TGCGCCAGCAGTGGCGGGGGAGGGGTTAGCGAGCAGTACTTC. This codes for CASSGGGGVSEQYF.

V and J are TRBV5-1 and TRBJ2-7, with unresolved D. The CDR3 runs to 13 residues. The V end was cut by 2 bases, the J end by 9 bases, with 15 bases between. Per germline, CDR1 SGHRS and CDR2 YFSETQ. CDR3 residues: CASSLNPLNGQYF. The CDR3 DNA reads TGCGCCAGCAGCTTAAACCCCCTAAACGGGCAGTACTTC.

This clone was counted once. The chain links TRBV5-4 to TRBJ2-7; 8 bases match TRBD1. CDR1 is SGHNT and CDR2 is YYREEE in the germline V gene (reference sequence). The CDR3 runs 14 residues. V lost 3 bases, J lost 5 bases, and 7 bases stayed unmatched. The CDR3 bases are TGTGCCAGCAGCTCGGGACAGGCTTACCACGAGCAGTACTTC. Encoded protein: CASSSGQAYHEQYF.

The V and J genes are TRBV2 and TRBJ2-1, with 7 bases aligning to TRBD2. Per the germline V gene, CDR1 is SNHLY and CDR2 is FYNNEI. This CDR3 is 15 amino acids long. The junction had 7 bases not matched to a gene; V was cut back by 5 bases and J by 3 bases. CDR3 sequence: CASSTGGLGYNEQFF. CDR3 bases: TGTGCCAGCAGTACGGGAGGCCTCGGCTACAATGAGCAGTTCTTC.